The clone carrying this T cell receptor (beta chain) was picked up many times. The entry originates in a study of blood T cell repertoires in COVID-19. V was pared by 1 base and J by 4 bases, with 14 bases between. Germline loops: CDR1 MGHRA, CDR2 YSYEKL. The CDR3 is 15 amino acids. Some clones are missing from TCRdb's copy, which holds only in-frame ones; the method was immunoSEQ multiplex PCR. The sample contains about 160,000 clones, 82% of which appear only once. The sequence derives from a woman aged 80 or over with acute or convalescent COVID-19. The genes are TRBV4-1 and TRBJ2-7; a weak D match, TRBD1 (6 bases). The specimen was peripheral blood. The CDR3 region has the DNA TGCGCCAGCAGCCAAGCCCTGGGACAAATTTACGAGCAGTACTTC. This codes for CASSQALGQIYEQYF.